The clone carrying this T cell receptor (beta chain) was counted once. The antigen is undetermined. This table comes from immunoSEQ multiplex PCR, and its TCRdb copy is limited to in-frame clones, with some not included. The sample consists of over 250,000 clones, 65% to 90% of them appearing once. The donors were members of the validation cohort comprising 120 subjects, separate from the roughly 700-subject first cohort. The entry originates in a study of cytomegalovirus exposure and HLA in healthy donors. Study conclusions and caveats: Cytomegalovirus-associated status was assigned to approximately 160 TCR beta chains. For cytomegalovirus status, the classifier reportedly gave diagnoses with high specificity and sensitivity. Within the 120 validation repertoires, first-cohort TCR clusters tended to co-occur, according to a later analysis.

In germline, CDR1 is SGHTA, CDR2 FQGNSA. Trimming left V 4 bases short and J 5 bases short, with 17 bases between. There are 15 residues in the CDR3. The sample taken for sequencing was PBMCs. This clonotype was sampled from a woman aged 18-29 years in good health and CMV-seronegative. This chain uses TRBV7-2 with TRBJ2-5; D is possibly TRBD1 (5 bases). CDR3: CASSSVRESSETQYF. CDR3 bases: TGTGCCAGCAGCTCTGTCAGGGAATCTTCGGAGACCCAGTACTTC.